The present T cell receptor beta chain was sequenced within a study of blood T cell repertoires in COVID-19. Background on the study: COVID-19 samples collected from the United States, Italy and Spain covered acute and convalescent phases.

V lost 1 base and J 0 bases, leaving 4 bases between the germline ends. CDR1 is SGDLS and CDR2 is YYNGEE in the germline V gene. The CDR3 has 13 amino acids. Sequencing used immunoSEQ multiplex PCR; TCRdb keeps in-frame clones, though not all of them. The top ten hold approximately 4.6% of the sample, which has tens of thousands of clones, roughly 80% seen once. This clone was recorded a few times. The rearrangement uses TRBV9 and TRBJ1-1; no clear D gene. The material sequenced was peripheral blood. The sequence derives from a man aged 80 or over with COVID-19, enrolled during active disease. CDR3 DNA sequence: TGTGCCAGCAGCGTAACAGTGAACACTGAAGCTTTCTTT. This sequence encodes CASSVTVNTEAFF.